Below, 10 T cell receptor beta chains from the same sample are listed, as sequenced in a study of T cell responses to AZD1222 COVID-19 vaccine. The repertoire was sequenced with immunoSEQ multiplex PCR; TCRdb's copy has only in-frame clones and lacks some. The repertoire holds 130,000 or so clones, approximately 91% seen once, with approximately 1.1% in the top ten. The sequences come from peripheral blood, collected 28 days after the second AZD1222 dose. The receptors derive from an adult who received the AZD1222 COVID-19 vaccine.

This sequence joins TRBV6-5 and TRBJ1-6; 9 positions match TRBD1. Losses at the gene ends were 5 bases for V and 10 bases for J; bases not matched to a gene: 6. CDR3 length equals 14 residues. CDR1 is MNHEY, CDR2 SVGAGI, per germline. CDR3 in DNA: TGTGCCAGCAGTCTGGGACAGGGAAGGTCACCCCTCCACTTT. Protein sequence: CASSLGQGRSPLHF.

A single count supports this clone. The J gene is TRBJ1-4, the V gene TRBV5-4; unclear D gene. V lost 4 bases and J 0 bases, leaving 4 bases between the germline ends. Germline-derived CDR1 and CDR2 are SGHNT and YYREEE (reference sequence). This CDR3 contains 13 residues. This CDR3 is CASSRATNEKLFF. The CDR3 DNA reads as TGTGCCAGCAGCCGTGCAACTAATGAAAAACTGTTTTTT.

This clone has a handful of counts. The CDR3 bases are TGTGCCAGTATAAGGCGGTTGATCGGGGGAGAAGGCTATGGCTACACCTTC. Its translation: CASIRRLIGGEGYGYTF. The gene calls are TRBV19 and TRBJ1-2, with D perhaps matching TRBD1 (5 bases). The CDR3 has 17 residues. Looked up from germline, CDR1 is LNHDA and CDR2 is SQIVND (reference sequence). V dropped 7 bases and J dropped 4 bases, with 25 bases sitting between them.

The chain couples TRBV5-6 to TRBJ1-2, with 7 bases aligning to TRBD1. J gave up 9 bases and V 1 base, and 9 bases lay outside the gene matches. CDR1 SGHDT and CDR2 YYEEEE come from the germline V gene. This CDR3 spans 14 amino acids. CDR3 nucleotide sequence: TGTGCCAGCAGCTTGCAGGGACAGAGGTTTCGCTACACCTTC. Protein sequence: CASSLQGQRFRYTF.

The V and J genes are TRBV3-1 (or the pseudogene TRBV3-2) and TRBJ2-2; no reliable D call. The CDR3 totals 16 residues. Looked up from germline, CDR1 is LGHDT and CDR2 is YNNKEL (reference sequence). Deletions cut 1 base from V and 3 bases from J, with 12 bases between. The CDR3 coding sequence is TGTGCCAGCAGCCAAGCCGGCTATACGGACACCGGGGAGCTGTTTTTT. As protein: CASSQAGYTDTGELFF.

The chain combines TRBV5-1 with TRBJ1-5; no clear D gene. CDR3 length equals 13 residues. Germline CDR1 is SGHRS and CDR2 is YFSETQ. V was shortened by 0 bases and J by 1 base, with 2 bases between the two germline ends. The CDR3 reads CASSLVSNQPQHF. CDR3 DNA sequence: TGCGCCAGCAGCTTGGTCAGCAATCAGCCCCAGCATTTT.

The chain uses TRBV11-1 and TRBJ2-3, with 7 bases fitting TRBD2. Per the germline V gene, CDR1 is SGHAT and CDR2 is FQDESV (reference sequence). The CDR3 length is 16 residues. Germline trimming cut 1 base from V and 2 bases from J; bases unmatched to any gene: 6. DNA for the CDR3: TGTGCCAGCAGCTTAGTCGGGGGGACCCCCACAGATACGCAGTATTTT. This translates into CASSLVGGTPTDTQYF.

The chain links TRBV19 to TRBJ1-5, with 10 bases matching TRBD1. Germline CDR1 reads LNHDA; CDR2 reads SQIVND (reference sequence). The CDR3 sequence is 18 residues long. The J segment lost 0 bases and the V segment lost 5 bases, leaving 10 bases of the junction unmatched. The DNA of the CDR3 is TGTGCCAGTAGTTCATCCGGGACAGGGGCCCTTAGCAATCAGCCCCAGCATTTT. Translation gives CASSSSGTGALSNQPQHF. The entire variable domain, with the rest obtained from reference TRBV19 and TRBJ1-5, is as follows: DGGITQSPKYLFRKEGQNVTLSCEQNLNHDAMYWYRQDPGQGLRLIYYSQIVNDFQKGDIAEGYSVSREKKESFPLTVTSAQKNPTAFYLCASSSSGTGALSNQPQHFGDGTRLSIL.

The CDR3 region has the DNA TGTGCCAGCTCACCGCAACTAGCGCGGGGCGGCGATACGCAGTATTTT. Protein product: CASSPQLARGGDTQYF. This chain links TRBV18 with TRBJ2-3, with 7 bases identical to TRBD2. Germline CDR1 KGHSH, CDR2 LQKENI. The CDR3 loop spans 16 amino acids. Trimming at V came to 3 bases and at J to 6 bases, leaving 12 bases not matched to a gene.

This CDR3 reads CASSLSGGRGYGYTF. The CDR3 DNA reads as TGTGCCAGCAGTTTATCAGGGGGCAGAGGATACGGCTACACCTTC. V and J are TRBV27 and TRBJ1-2; 7 nucleotides align to TRBD1. From germline, CDR1 is MNHEY and CDR2 SMNVEV (reference sequence). The length of the CDR3 is 15 residues. With 0 bases clipped from V and 8 bases from J, the junction kept 9 bases outside the gene matches.